Shown below are 14 T cell receptor beta chains from a single sample sequenced in a study of blood T cell repertoires in COVID-19. Repertoires were generated with immunoSEQ multiplex PCR, while TCRdb's copy carries only in-frame clones and drops some. Of 280,000 or so clones listed, 70% to 90% are singletons. Sequences were obtained from PBMCs or T cells enriched from blood (not recorded which). The receptors were sampled from a man aged 25-40 years who had recovered from COVID-19.

The chain combines TRBV7-2 with TRBJ1-1; maybe TRBD1 (6 bases). Germline CDR1 SGHTA, CDR2 FQGNSA. CDR3 length: 13 residues. V was cut by 2 bases and J by 11 bases, with 15 bases left in between. DNA of the CDR3: TGTGCCAGCAGCTTAAACAGGGAGGGTCGTGCTTTCTTT. Its translation is CASSLNREGRAFF. Complete variable domain (other parts from reference TRBV7-2 and TRBJ1-1): GAGVSQSPSNKVTEKGKDVELRCDPISGHTALYWYRQSLGQGLEFLIYFQGNSAPDKSGLPSDRFSAERTGGSVSTLTIQRTQQEDSAVYLCASSLNREGRAFFGQGTRLTVV.

A single count supports this clone. This chain uses TRBV5-4 with TRBJ2-1, with TRBD2 matching over 8 bases. CDR1 is SGHNT, CDR2 YYREEE, per germline (reference sequence). With V trimmed by 0 bases and J by 4 bases, 3 bases remained unmatched. The CDR3 sequence is 15 residues long. This chain's CDR3 is CASSLGGGPYNEQFF. In DNA form, the CDR3 reads TGTGCCAGCAGCTTGGGCGGGGGGCCATACAATGAGCAGTTCTTC.

This clone was counted between two and nine times. This sequence joins TRBV5-6 and TRBJ1-3, with a weak D call TRBD1 (5 bases). CDR1 is SGHDT and CDR2 is YYEEEE in the germline V gene. Trimming shortened V by 2 bases and J by 0 bases, and 9 bases separated the two germline ends. This CDR3 comprises 15 residues. The CDR3 spells CASSLGGASGNTIYF. CDR3 DNA sequence: TGTGCCAGCAGCTTAGGAGGGGCCTCTGGAAACACCATATATTTT.

Concerning this clone itself: This specimen includes other DNA sequences encoding the same CDR3. This chain connects TRBV5-1 to TRBJ1-6, with 7 bases fitting TRBD1. Per the germline V gene, CDR1 is SGHRS and CDR2 is YFSETQ. This CDR3 region has 15 residues. V trimming: 1 base; J trimming: 6 bases; junction bases outside the gene matches: 4. This CDR3 reads CASSLRQGGNSPLHF. The CDR3, as DNA: TGCGCCAGCAGCTTGCGTCAGGGGGGTAATTCACCCCTCCACTTT.

V and J are TRBV4-1 and TRBJ1-5; D possibly corresponds to TRBD1 (6 bases). From germline, CDR1 is MGHRA and CDR2 YSYEKL. The CDR3 extends over 15 amino acids. Trimming pared 3 bases from V and 7 bases from J, leaving 16 bases between. CDR3 loop: CASSQKQGGGQPQHF. CDR3 nucleotide sequence: TGCGCCAGCAGCCAGAAACAGGGCGGGGGACAGCCCCAGCATTTT.

Regarding this clone: This same CDR3 is encoded by further DNA sequences in the sample. DNA of the CDR3: TGCGCCAGCAGCTTTACAGGGAATCAGCCCCAGCATTTT. This sequence encodes CASSFTGNQPQHF. The chain uses TRBV5-1 and TRBJ1-5; possible D gene TRBD1, 6 bases. The CDR3 extends over 13 amino acids. Trimming removed 2 bases at V and 4 bases at J, with 7 bases between. Germline CDR1 reads SGHRS; CDR2 reads YFSETQ.

The chain combines TRBV20-1 with TRBJ1-2; 7 nucleotides align to TRBD1. J lost 2 bases, V lost 3 bases, and 3 bases had no gene match. This CDR3 contains 13 residues. CDR1 and CDR2 (germline): DFQATT, SNEGSKA (reference sequence). This chain's CDR3 is CSASSQGNYGYTF. DNA of the CDR3: TGCAGTGCTAGTTCACAGGGGAACTATGGCTACACCTTC.

The gene calls are TRBV18 and TRBJ1-1; the match to TRBD1 covers 7 bases. Losses at the gene ends were 8 bases for V and 3 bases for J; bases not matched to a gene: 6. This CDR3 is built from 13 residues. From germline, CDR1 is KGHSH and CDR2 LQKENI. The CDR3 DNA is TGTGCCAGCACACAGGGGATAGACACTGAAGCTTTCTTT. Amino acids: CASTQGIDTEAFF.

The V gene is TRBV30, the J gene TRBJ1-2; 9 positions match TRBD1. The germline CDR1 and CDR2 sequences are GTSNPN and SVGIG (reference sequence). The length of the CDR3 is 15 residues. V gave up 5 bases and J gave up 8 bases; unmatched junction bases: 15. The CDR3 protein is CAWGNVPGTGSGYTF. The CDR3 nucleotides are TGTGCCTGGGGGAATGTCCCAGGGACAGGGAGCGGCTACACCTTC.

V gene TRBV11-2 combines with J gene TRBJ2-1; 10 bases are shared with TRBD1. This CDR3 comprises 14 residues. The junction had 7 bases not matched to a gene; V was cut back by 5 bases and J by 9 bases. The germline V gene encodes CDR1 SGHAT and CDR2 FQNNGV. The CDR3 loop reads CASSRDRGLTEQFF. The CDR3 region has the DNA TGTGCCAGCAGCCGTGACAGGGGGCTCACTGAGCAGTTCTTC.

The table lists this clone with a count of one. V gene TRBV12-3 or TRBV12-4 combines with J gene TRBJ1-1; D ambiguous. CDR3 length equals 13 residues. The V gene lost 8 bases and the J gene lost 7 bases, with 17 bases spanning the gap. CDR3 coding DNA: TGTGCCAGCCAGGTAAACGTAGTAAGTGAAGCTTTCTTT. It yields the protein CASQVNVVSEAFF.

V is TRBV6-1 and J is TRBJ1-1; D remains ambiguous. CDR3 length: 13 residues. CDR1 and CDR2 from the germline V gene are MNHNS and SASEGT. Deletions cut 3 bases from V and 1 base from J, with 6 bases between. CDR3 loop: CASSDYRNTEAFF. In DNA form, the CDR3 reads TGTGCCAGCAGTGATTATAGGAACACTGAAGCTTTCTTT.

This chain connects TRBV24-1 to TRBJ1-5; a possible D gene is TRBD1 (6 bases). Germline CDR1 KGHDR, CDR2 SFDVKD. The V end was cut by 4 bases, the J end by 0 bases, with 9 bases between. This CDR3 is built from 15 residues. Here the CDR3 reads CATSDRTDSNQPQHF. DNA for the CDR3: TGTGCCACCAGTGACCGGACAGATAGCAATCAGCCCCAGCATTTT.

Worth noting for this clone: Other DNA sequences of this sample code for an identical CDR3. This rearrangement joins TRBV7-9 to TRBJ1-1; 9 positions match TRBD1. The CDR3 totals 13 residues. CDR1 SEHNR and CDR2 FQNEAQ come from the germline V gene (reference sequence). V shed 3 bases and J 4 bases; nucleotides not matched to a gene: 0. The CDR3 DNA reads TGTGCCAGCAGCTTGACAGGGGGCACTGAAGCTTTCTTT. It is translated as CASSLTGGTEAFF.